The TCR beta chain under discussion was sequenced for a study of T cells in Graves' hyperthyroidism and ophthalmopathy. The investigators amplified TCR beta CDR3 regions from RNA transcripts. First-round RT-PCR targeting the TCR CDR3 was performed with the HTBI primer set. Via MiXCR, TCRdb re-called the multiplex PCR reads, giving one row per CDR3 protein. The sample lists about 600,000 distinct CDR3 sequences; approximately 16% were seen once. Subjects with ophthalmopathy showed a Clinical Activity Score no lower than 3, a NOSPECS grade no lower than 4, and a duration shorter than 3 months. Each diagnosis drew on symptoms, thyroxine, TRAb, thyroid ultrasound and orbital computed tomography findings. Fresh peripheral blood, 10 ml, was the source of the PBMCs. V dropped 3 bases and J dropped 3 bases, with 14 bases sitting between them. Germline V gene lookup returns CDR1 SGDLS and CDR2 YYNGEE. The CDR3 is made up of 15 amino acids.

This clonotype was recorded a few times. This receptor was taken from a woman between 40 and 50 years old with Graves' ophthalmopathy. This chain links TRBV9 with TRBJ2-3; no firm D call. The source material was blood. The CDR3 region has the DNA TGTGCCAGCAGCGCCCACGGGCAGGAGACAGATACGCAGTATTTT. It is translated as CASSAHGQETDTQYF.